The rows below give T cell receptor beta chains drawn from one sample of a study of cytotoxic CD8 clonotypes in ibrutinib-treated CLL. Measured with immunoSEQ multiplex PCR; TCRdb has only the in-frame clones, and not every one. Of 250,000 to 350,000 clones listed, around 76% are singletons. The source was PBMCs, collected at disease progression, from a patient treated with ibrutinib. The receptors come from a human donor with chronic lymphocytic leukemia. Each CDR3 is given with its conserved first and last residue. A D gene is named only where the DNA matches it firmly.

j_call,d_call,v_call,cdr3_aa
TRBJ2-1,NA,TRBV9,CASSAGGGVDYNEQFF
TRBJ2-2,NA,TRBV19,CASSIRAGTGELFF
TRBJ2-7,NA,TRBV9,CASSAKQGGLTYEQYF
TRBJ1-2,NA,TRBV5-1,CASSEQTGTSGYTF
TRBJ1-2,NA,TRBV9,CASSVDWGDNYGYTF
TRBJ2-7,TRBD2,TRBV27,CASSLSWTSGNRYF
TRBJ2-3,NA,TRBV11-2,CASSLDGRRVNTQYF
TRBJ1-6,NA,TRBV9,CASSSRQDNSPLHF
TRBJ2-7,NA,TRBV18,CASGEQYF
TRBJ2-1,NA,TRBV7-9,CASSLVDEQFF
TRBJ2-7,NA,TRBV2,CASSEVVEGQYF
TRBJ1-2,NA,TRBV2,CASSEGRILYGYTF
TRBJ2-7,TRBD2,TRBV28,CASSSPPPGLAGEWQYF
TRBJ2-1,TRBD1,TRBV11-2,CASSLDGTGYNEQFF
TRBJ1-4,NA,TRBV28,CASKGVRPYNEKLFF
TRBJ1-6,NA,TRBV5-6,CASSAGPGRDSPLHF
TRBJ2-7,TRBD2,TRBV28,CASSALIAGGPPGYEQYF
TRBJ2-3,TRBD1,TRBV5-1,CASSRQEGQGADTQYF
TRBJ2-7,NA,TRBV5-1,CASSLKGTGYEQYF
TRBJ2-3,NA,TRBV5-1,CASSLSTSQADTQYF
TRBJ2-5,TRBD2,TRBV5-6,CASSYSIGLAGLSAQYF
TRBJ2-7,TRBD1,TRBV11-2,CASRLFRGGLGHEQYF
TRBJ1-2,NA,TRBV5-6,CASSLGQWDGYTF
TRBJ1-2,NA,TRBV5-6,CASSLGRRNGYTF
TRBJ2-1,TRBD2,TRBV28,CASKKAGGSGGKHGEQFF
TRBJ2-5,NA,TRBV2,CASSDVDWRETQYF
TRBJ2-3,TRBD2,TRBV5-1,CASSPRGLAGSASTDTQYF
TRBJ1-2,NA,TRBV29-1,CSVDLGFSYYGYTF
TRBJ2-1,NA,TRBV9,CASSPSYNEQFF
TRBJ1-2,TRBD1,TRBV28,CASSPSTTGGGYGYTF
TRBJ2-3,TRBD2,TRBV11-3,CASSYRGGSTDTQYF
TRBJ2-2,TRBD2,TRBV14,CASSSRLAVTGELFF
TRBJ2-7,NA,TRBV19,CASSFGYRNEQYF
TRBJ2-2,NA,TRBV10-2,CASKNTGELFF
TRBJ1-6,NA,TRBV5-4,CASSLQGWDSPLHF
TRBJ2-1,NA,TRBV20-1,CSVKGVNEQFF
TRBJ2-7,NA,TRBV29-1,CSVELGRHEQYF
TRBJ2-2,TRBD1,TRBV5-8,CASSQGQGPSGELFF
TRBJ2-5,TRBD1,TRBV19,CASSRGTDQETQYF
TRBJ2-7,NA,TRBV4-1,CASSQLGRMGEQYF
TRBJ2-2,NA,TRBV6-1,CASSLYTGELFF
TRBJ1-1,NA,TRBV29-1,CSVESNTEAFF
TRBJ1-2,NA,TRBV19,CASTPRGFGYTF
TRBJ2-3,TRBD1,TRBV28,CASSWDRGTDTQYF
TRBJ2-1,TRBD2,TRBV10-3,CATSGSGGKYNEQFF
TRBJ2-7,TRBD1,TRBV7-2,CASSLDGTVEQYF